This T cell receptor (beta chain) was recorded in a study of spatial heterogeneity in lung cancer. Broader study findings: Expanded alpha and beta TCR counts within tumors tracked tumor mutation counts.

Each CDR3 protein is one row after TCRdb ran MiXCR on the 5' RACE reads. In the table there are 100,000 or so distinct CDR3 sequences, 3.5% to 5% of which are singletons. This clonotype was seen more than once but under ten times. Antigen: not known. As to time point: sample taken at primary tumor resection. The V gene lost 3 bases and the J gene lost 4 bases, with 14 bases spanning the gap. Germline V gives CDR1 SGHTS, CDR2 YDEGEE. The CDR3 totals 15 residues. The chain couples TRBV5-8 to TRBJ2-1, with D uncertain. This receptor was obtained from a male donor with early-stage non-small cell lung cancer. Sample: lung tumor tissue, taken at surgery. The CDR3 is CASSSRTLGYNEQFF. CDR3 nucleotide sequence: TGTGCCAGCAGCTCCCGGACCCTGGGGTACAATGAGCAGTTCTTC.